This T cell receptor beta chain originates from a study of T-cell reconstitution after alpha-beta-depleted transplantation in children. This clonotype was detected a few times. J was trimmed by 6 bases and V by 1 base; bases with no gene match: 3. CDR3 length: 14 residues. CDR1 is SGHDT and CDR2 is YYEEEE in the germline V gene. The library targeted TCRbeta and was prepared with unique molecular identifiers. TCRdb re-analysed the PCR reads in MiXCR, keeping a single row per CDR3 protein. The repertoire holds almost 500,000 distinct CDR3 sequences, approximately 12% seen once, with about 5.6% in the top ten.

The source is a human donor who donated a stem cell graft to a child with combined immunodeficiency. The sequencing here drew on PBMCs from the stem cell graft donor, taken from the stem cell graft. This chain links TRBV5-6 with TRBJ1-4; the match to TRBD1 covers 7 bases. The CDR3 loop reads CASSLWDRDEKLFF. For the CDR3, the DNA is TGTGCCAGCAGCTTGTGGGACAGAGATGAAAAACTGTTTTTT.